This T cell receptor beta chain was obtained from a study of OX40 agonist ivuxolimab in advanced cancers. Study-level background: Three patients responded partially, comprising one with hepatocellular carcinoma and two with cutaneous melanoma.

Sequencing used immunoSEQ multiplex PCR; TCRdb keeps in-frame clones, though not all of them. The sample holds around 26,000 clones, over 75% seen once. Regarding the study as a whole: Low normalized T-cell clonal expansion also characterized some of the nonresponders. Partial responders treated at 0.1-3.0 mg/kg exhibited clonal expansion among the lowest measured.

Per the germline V gene, CDR1 is SGDLS and CDR2 is YYNGEE. V lost 6 bases to trimming and J lost 4 bases, with 13 bases between them. This CDR3 region has 13 residues. About this clone itself: Its antigen is unknown.

The V and J genes are TRBV9 and TRBJ1-2, with D possibly TRBD1 on 5 matching bases. The source of this sequence is an adult with an advanced solid tumor such as melanoma, head and neck, liver or kidney cancer. The material was CD4+ or CD8+ T cells sorted from blood, obtained in a trial of the OX40 agonist ivuxolimab. CDR3 DNA sequence: TGTGCCAGCACCTCCGGGGACCCCTATGGCTACACCTTC. This translates into CASTSGDPYGYTF.